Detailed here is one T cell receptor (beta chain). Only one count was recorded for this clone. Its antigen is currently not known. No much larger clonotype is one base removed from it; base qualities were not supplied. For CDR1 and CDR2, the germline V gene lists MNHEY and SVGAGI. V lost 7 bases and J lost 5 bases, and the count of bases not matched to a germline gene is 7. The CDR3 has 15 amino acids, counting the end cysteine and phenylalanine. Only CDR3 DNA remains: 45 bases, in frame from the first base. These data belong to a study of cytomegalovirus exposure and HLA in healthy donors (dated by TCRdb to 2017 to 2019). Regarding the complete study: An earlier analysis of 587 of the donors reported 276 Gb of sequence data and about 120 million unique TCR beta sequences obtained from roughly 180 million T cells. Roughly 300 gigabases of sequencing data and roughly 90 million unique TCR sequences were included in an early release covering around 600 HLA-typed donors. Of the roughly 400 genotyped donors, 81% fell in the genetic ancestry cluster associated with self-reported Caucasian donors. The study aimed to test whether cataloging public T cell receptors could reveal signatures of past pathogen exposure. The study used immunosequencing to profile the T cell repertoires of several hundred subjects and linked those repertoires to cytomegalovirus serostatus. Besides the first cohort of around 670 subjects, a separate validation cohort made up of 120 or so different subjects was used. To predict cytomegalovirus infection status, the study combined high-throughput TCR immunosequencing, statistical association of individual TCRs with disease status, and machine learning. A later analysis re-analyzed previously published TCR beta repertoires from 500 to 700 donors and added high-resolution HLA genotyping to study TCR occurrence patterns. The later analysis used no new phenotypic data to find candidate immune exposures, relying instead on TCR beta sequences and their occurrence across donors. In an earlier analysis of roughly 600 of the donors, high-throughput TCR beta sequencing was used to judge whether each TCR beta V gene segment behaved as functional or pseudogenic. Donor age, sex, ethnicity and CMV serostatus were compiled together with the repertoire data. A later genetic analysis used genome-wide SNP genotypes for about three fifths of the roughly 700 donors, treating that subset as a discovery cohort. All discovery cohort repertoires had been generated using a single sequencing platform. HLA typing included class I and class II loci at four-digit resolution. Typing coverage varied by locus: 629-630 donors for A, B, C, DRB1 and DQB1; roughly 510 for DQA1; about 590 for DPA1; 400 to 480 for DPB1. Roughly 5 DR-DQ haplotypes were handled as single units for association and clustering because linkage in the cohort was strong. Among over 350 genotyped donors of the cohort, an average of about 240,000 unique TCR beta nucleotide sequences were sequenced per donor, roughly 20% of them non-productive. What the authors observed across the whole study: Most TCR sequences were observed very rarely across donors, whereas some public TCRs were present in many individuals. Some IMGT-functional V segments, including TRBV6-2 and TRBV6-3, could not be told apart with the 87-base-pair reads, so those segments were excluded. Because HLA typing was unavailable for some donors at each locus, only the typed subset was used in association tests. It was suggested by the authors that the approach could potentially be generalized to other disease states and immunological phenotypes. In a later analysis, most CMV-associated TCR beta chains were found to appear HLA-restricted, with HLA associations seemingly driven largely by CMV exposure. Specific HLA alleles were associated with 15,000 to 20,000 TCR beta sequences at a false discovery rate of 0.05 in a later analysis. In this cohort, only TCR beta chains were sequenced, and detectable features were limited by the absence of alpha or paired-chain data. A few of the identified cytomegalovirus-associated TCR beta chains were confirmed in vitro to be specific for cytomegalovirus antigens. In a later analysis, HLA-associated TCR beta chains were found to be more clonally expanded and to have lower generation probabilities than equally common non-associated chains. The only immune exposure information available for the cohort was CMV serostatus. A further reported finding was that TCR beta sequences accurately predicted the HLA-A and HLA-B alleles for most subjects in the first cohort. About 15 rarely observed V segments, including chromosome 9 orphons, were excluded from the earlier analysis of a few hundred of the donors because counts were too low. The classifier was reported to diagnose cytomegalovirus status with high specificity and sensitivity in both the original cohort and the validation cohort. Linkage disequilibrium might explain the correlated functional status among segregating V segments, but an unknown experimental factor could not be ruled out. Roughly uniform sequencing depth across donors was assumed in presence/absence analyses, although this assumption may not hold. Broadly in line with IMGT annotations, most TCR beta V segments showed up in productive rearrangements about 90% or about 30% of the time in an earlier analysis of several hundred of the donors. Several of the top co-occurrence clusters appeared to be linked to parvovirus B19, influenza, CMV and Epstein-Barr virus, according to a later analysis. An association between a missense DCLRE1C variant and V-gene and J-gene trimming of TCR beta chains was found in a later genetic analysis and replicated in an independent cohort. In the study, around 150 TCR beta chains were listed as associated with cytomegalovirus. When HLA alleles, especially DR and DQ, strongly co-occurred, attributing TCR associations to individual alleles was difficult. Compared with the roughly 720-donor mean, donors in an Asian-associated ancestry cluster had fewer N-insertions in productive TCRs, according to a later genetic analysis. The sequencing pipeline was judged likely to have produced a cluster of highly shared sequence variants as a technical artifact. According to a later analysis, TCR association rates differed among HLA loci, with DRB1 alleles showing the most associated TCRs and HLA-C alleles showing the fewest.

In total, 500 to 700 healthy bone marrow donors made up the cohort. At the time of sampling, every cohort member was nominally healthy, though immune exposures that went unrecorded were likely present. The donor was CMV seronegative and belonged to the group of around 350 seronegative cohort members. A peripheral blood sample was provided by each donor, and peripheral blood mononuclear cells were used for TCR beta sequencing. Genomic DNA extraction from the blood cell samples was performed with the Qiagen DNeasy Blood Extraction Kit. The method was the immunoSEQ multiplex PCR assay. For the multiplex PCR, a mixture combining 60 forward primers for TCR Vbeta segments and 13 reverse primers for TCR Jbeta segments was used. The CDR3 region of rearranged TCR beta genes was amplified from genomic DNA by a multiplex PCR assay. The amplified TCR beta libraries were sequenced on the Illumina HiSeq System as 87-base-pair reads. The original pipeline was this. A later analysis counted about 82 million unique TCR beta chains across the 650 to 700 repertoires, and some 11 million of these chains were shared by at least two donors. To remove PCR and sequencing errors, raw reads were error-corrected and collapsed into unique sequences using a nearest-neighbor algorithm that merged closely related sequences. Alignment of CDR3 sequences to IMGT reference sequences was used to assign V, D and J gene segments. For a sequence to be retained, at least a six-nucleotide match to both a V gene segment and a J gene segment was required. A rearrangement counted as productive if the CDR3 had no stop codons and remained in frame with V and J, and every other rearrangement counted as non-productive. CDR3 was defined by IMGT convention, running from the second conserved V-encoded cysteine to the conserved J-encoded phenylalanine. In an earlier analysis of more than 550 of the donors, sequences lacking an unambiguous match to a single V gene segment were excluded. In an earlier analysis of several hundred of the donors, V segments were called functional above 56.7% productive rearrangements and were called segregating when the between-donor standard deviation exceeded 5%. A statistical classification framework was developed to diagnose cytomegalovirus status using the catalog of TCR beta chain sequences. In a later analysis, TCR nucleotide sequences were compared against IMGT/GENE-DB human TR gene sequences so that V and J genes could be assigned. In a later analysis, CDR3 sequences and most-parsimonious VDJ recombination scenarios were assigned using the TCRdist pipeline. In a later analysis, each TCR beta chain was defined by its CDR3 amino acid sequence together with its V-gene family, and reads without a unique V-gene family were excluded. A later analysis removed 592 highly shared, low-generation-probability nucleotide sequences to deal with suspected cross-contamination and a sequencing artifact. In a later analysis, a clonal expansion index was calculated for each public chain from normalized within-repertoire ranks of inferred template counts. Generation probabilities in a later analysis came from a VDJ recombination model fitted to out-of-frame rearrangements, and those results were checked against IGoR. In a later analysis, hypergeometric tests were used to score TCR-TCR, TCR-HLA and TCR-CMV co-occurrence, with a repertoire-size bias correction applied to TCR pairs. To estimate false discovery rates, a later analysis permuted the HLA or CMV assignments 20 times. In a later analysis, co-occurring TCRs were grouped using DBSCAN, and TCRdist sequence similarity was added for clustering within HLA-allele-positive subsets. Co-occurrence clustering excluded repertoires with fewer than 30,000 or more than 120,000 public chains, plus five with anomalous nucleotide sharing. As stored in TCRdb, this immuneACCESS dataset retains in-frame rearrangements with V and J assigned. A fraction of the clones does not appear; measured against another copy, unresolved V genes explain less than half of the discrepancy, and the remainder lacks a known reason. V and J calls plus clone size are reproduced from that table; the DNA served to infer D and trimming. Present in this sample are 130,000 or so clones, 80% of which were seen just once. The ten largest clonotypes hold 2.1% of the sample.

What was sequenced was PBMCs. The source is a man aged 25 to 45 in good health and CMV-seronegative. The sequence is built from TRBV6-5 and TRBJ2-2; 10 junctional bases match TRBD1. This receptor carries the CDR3 CASTEGQGWTGELFF. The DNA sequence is TGTGCCAGCACCGAGGGACAGGGGTGGACCGGGGAGCTGTTTTTT.